A single sample gave rise to the 18 T cell receptor beta chains below, sequenced in a study of blood T cell repertoires in COVID-19. The data were produced by immunoSEQ multiplex PCR, yet TCRdb's version contains in-frame clones alone and is incomplete. The sample contains 55,000 to 75,000 clones, roughly 82% of which appear only once. Specimen: peripheral blood. The source of these receptors is a man at least 80 years old with active COVID-19.

The CDR3 region is CASSSRTLTGTYNEQFF. The CDR3 region has the DNA TGTGCCAGCAGCTCCCGCACCCTGACAGGAACCTACAATGAGCAGTTCTTC. The gene calls are TRBV7-9 and TRBJ2-1; D perhaps matches TRBD1 (6 bases). This CDR3 comprises 17 residues. Trimming left V 4 bases short and J 2 bases short, with 18 bases between. Germline V gene data show CDR1 as SEHNR and CDR2 as FQNEAQ (reference sequence).

The rearrangement joins TRBV27 to TRBJ2-7; 7 bases match TRBD1. CDR3 length equals 16 residues. In germline, CDR1 is MNHEY, CDR2 SMNVEV (reference sequence). With 3 bases clipped from V and 1 base from J, the junction kept 9 bases outside the gene matches. As DNA, the CDR3 is TGTGCCAGCAGTTTTCTCGTTAACAGGGGATCCTACGAGCAGTACTTC. Amino acids: CASSFLVNRGSYEQYF.

This clone was seen more than once but under ten times. V gene TRBV28 combines with J gene TRBJ2-4; the match to TRBD2 covers 8 bases. Germline-derived CDR1 and CDR2 are MDHEN and SYDVKM. CDR3 length: 15 residues. J was trimmed by 5 bases and V by 2 bases; bases with no gene match: 5. The CDR3 region is CASSLAGGGQNIQYF. CDR3 sequence (DNA): TGTGCCAGCAGTTTAGCGGGAGGAGGACAAAACATTCAGTACTTC.

The chain uses TRBV2 and TRBJ2-7; D may be TRBD1 (6 bases). The CDR3 consists of 19 residues. Germline assignment: CDR1 SNHLY and CDR2 FYNNEI. Trimming removed 2 bases from V and 3 bases from J, with 26 bases in between. CDR3 nucleotide sequence: TGTGCCAGCAGTGAATGGTTTCGCAGGGGCCGCCTATTTATCTACGAGCAGTACTTC. Translation gives CASSEWFRRGRLFIYEQYF.

This clone showed up just once. This sequence joins TRBV6-6 and TRBJ1-1; D remains ambiguous. The V gene's germline CDR1 is MNHNY and CDR2 SVGAGI (reference sequence). V was shortened by 4 bases and J by 0 bases, with 6 bases between the two germline ends. This CDR3 has 13 residues. DNA for the CDR3: TGTGCCAGCAGTTTGACACTGAACACTGAAGCTTTCTTT. Protein product: CASSLTLNTEAFF.

The gene calls are TRBV11-2 and TRBJ2-3; D possibly corresponds to TRBD1 (5 bases). CDR1 is SGHAT, CDR2 FQNNGV, per germline. The CDR3 has 15 residues. V gave up 7 bases and J gave up 3 bases, with 17 bases separating them. CDR3 loop: CASISRTIQTDTQYF. The CDR3 DNA reads TGTGCCAGCATTTCTAGGACAATCCAAACAGATACGCAGTATTTT.

CDR3 bases: TGTGCCAGCAGTTTAACCAGGGCGCTCCAGCCCCAGCATTTT. This translates into CASSLTRALQPQHF. This chain uses TRBV28 with TRBJ1-5, with a weak D call TRBD1 (5 bases). Germline CDR1 and CDR2: MDHEN and SYDVKM. The V gene lost 2 bases and the J gene lost 7 bases, with 12 bases spanning the gap. There are 14 residues in the CDR3.

This chain connects TRBV7-9 to TRBJ2-7; TRBD1 is a possible D gene (6 bases). This CDR3 is 15 amino acids long. Trimming stripped 5 bases from V and 1 base from J, with 15 bases between. Looked up from germline, CDR1 is SEHNR and CDR2 is FQNEAQ (reference sequence). CDR3 amino acids: CASSLKDRSSYEQYF. CDR3 nucleotide sequence: TGTGCCAGCAGCCTAAAGGACAGATCATCCTACGAGCAGTACTTC.

The rearrangement links TRBV20-1 to TRBJ2-7; 13 nucleotides match TRBD2. V lost 3 bases, J lost 4 bases, and 6 bases stayed unmatched. Germline-derived CDR1 and CDR2 are DFQATT and SNEGSKA (reference sequence). CDR3 length: 15 residues. This CDR3 reads CSASRGTSGDYEQYF. DNA for the CDR3: TGCAGTGCTAGTAGAGGGACTAGCGGGGATTACGAGCAGTACTTC.

The chain combines TRBV7-2 with TRBJ1-2, with TRBD1 as a possible D gene (5 bases). With 0 bases removed from V and 4 bases from J, the gap between germline ends came to 9 bases. The germline CDR1 and CDR2 sequences are SGHTA and FQGNSA. This CDR3 spans 14 amino acids. CDR3 sequence (DNA): TGTGCCAGCAGCTTAGCCGAGGGACTCTATGGCTACACCTTC. This gives the protein CASSLAEGLYGYTF.

V and J are TRBV4-2 and TRBJ2-1; 9 bases agree with TRBD2. In germline, CDR1 is LGHNA, CDR2 YNFKEQ. The CDR3 extends over 19 amino acids. V lost 1 base to trimming and J lost 7 bases; unmatched junction nucleotides: 17. CDR3 sequence (DNA): TGTGCCAGCAGCCAAGGTTCTGGGGCTAGCGGGAAGTTGAATAATGAGCAGTTCTTC. Encoded protein: CASSQGSGASGKLNNEQFF.

This chain uses TRBV27 with TRBJ2-5; 15 nucleotides align to TRBD2. Germline CDR1 reads MNHEY; CDR2 reads SMNVEV (reference sequence). The CDR3 consists of 20 residues. V lost 5 bases and J lost 5; bases outside the gene matches: 18. DNA for the CDR3: TGTGCCAGCAGTCCCTTCGCCCGGACTAGCGGGAGGGCCGGTTGGGAGACCCAGTACTTC. It codes for CASSPFARTSGRAGWETQYF.

This rearrangement joins TRBV5-6 to TRBJ1-2; D gene unclear. The CDR3 length is 15 residues. Germline V lookup: CDR1 SGHDT, CDR2 YYEEEE. V lost 1 base and J 0 bases, leaving 10 bases between the germline ends. CDR3 in amino acids: CASSLSRITNYGYTF. The CDR3 DNA reads as TGTGCCAGCAGCTTGTCGAGAATAACTAACTATGGCTACACCTTC.

This rearrangement joins TRBV7-2 to TRBJ1-6; 7 bases fit TRBD1. The CDR3 runs to 14 residues. The germline V gene encodes CDR1 SGHTA and CDR2 FQGNSA. Trimming took 5 bases from V and 5 from J; bases not matched to a gene: 3. The CDR3 protein is CASSPGQDNSPLHF. As DNA, the CDR3 is TGTGCCAGCAGCCCCGGACAGGATAATTCACCCCTCCACTTT.

The CDR3 loop reads CASSVGGSSAGELFF. CDR3 DNA: TGTGCCAGCAGCGTAGGCGGGAGTAGTGCCGGGGAGCTGTTTTTT. This rearrangement joins TRBV9 to TRBJ2-2; TRBD2 aligns across 7 bases. The germline CDR1 and CDR2 sequences are SGDLS and YYNGEE. V was clipped by 0 bases and J by 6 bases; unmatched bases: 5. This CDR3 comprises 15 residues.

The gene calls are TRBV7-3 and TRBJ2-3; D possibly corresponds to TRBD2 (5 bases). The CDR3 has 16 residues. Between the trimmed V and J ends, which lost 5 bases and 0 bases, there was a span of 15 bases. The germline gives CDR1 SGHTA, CDR2 FQGTGA. In nucleotides, the CDR3 is TGTGCCAGCAGCCTAGAGGGAAAAGGAAGCACAGATACGCAGTATTTT. Its translation: CASSLEGKGSTDTQYF.

The rearrangement joins TRBV4-1 to TRBJ2-2, with D tentatively TRBD2 (6 bases). V lost 6 bases, J lost 6 bases, and 20 bases lay in between. The CDR3 spans 16 residues. Germline V CDR1 and CDR2: MGHRA, YSYEKL. The CDR3 region is CASRPVYGGNAGELFF. For the CDR3, the DNA is TGCGCCAGCAGACCAGTCTATGGCGGGAATGCCGGGGAGCTGTTTTTT.

This chain links TRBV5-1 with TRBJ2-3; 8 bases fit TRBD2. With 4 bases clipped from V and 6 bases from J, the junction kept 7 bases outside the gene matches. Looked up from germline, CDR1 is SGHRS and CDR2 is YFSETQ. This CDR3 is 14 amino acids long. The chain's CDR3 is CASSPSGGGDTQYF. The CDR3 DNA reads as TGCGCCAGCAGCCCCAGCGGGGGAGGGGATACGCAGTATTTT. Looking up the rest from reference TRBV5-1 and TRBJ2-3 gives the full variable domain: KAGVTQTPRYLIKTRGQQVTLSCSPISGHRSVSWYQQTPGQGLQFLFEYFSETQRNKGNFPGRFSGRQFSNSRSEMNVSTLELGDSALYLCASSPSGGGDTQYFGPGTRLTVL.